The rows below give T cell receptor beta chains drawn from one sample of a study of beta chain features in type 1 diabetes. The protocol was immunoSEQ multiplex PCR, while the TCRdb copy is restricted to in-frame clones and leaves out a portion. The table shows over 650,000 clones, with over 12% occurring only once. Material: naive CD4+ T cells from blood. These receptor sequences come from a man aged 18-30 years with type 1 diabetes. The CDR3 runs from the conserved cysteine through the conserved F or W. D genes are given only for firm matches. Clone size appears in some rows only: once, few, many, or a class for an expanded clone.

abundance: .
j_gene: TRBJ1-6
d_gene: .
v_gene: TRBV28
CDR3aa: CASSHFENSPLHF
CDR3nt: TGTGCCAGCAGCCATTTCGAGAATTCACCCCTCCACTTT

abundance: few
j_gene: TRBJ2-1
d_gene: TRBD2
v_gene: TRBV19
CDR3aa: CASSRLAGAALDEQFF
CDR3nt: TGTGCCAGTAGTAGACTAGCGGGAGCAGCTCTCGATGAGCAGTTCTTC

abundance: few
j_gene: TRBJ2-5
d_gene: TRBD1
v_gene: TRBV30
CDR3aa: CAWTVGTGAVQETQYF
CDR3nt: TGTGCCTGGACAGTGGGGACAGGCGCCGTCCAAGAGACCCAGTACTTC

abundance: .
j_gene: TRBJ1-5
d_gene: .
v_gene: TRBV7-9
CDR3aa: CASSLVDSQPQHF
CDR3nt: TGTGCCAGCAGCTTAGTAGATAGTCAGCCCCAGCATTTT

abundance: .
j_gene: TRBJ2-3
d_gene: .
v_gene: TRBV29-1
CDR3aa: CSVGRAGNPRAADTQYF
CDR3nt: TGCAGCGTTGGGCGGGCGGGGAACCCCAGGGCCGCAGATACGCAGTATTTT

abundance: .
j_gene: TRBJ1-1
d_gene: .
v_gene: TRBV30
CDR3aa: CAWSTQMNTEAFF
CDR3nt: TGTGCCTGGAGTACACAAATGAACACTGAAGCTTTCTTT

abundance: few
j_gene: TRBJ2-3
d_gene: TRBD1
v_gene: TRBV7-2
CDR3aa: CASRYPGQGSDTQYF
CDR3nt: TGTGCCAGCAGATACCCGGGACAGGGGTCAGATACGCAGTATTTT

abundance: few
j_gene: TRBJ2-3
d_gene: .
v_gene: TRBV4-2
CDR3aa: CASSQGGVTDTQYF
CDR3nt: TGTGCCAGCAGCCAAGGTGGGGTCACAGATACGCAGTATTTT

abundance: few
j_gene: TRBJ1-2
d_gene: .
v_gene: TRBV28
CDR3aa: CASIKRSNYGYTF
CDR3nt: TGTGCCAGCATAAAGAGATCTAACTATGGCTACACCTTC

abundance: few
j_gene: TRBJ2-2
d_gene: .
v_gene: TRBV18
CDR3aa: CASSPDTANTGELFF
CDR3nt: TGTGCCAGCTCACCGGACACCGCGAACACCGGGGAGCTGTTTTTT

abundance: .
j_gene: TRBJ2-7
d_gene: TRBD2
v_gene: TRBV4-2
CDR3aa: CASSQASGRTVYEQYF
CDR3nt: TGTGCCAGCAGCCAAGCTAGCGGTAGGACGGTGTACGAGCAGTACTTC

abundance: few
j_gene: TRBJ2-1
d_gene: .
v_gene: TRBV18
CDR3aa: CASSPGTTAQFF
CDR3nt: TGTGCCAGCTCACCAGGCACGACAGCACAGTTCTTC

abundance: .
j_gene: TRBJ2-1
d_gene: .
v_gene: TRBV7-2
CDR3aa: CASSFPGAEQFF
CDR3nt: TGTGCCAGCAGCTTCCCAGGGGCTGAGCAGTTCTTC

abundance: .
j_gene: TRBJ2-7
d_gene: .
v_gene: TRBV10-3
CDR3aa: CAISDLQGDEQYF
CDR3nt: TGTGCCATCAGTGACCTACAGGGAGACGAGCAGTACTTC

abundance: few
j_gene: TRBJ1-5
d_gene: .
v_gene: TRBV7-2
CDR3aa: CASSLGPSNQPQHF
CDR3nt: TGTGCCAGCAGCTTGGGCCCTAGCAATCAGCCCCAGCATTTT

abundance: .
j_gene: TRBJ1-2
d_gene: .
v_gene: TRBV29-1
CDR3aa: CSVEDGAWGYTF
CDR3nt: TGCAGCGTTGAAGATGGGGCGTGGGGCTACACCTTC

abundance: .
j_gene: TRBJ2-6
d_gene: TRBD2
v_gene: TRBV27
CDR3aa: CASRNLLRGSRTGANVLTF
CDR3nt: TGTGCCAGCCGTAACCTTCTTCGCGGGAGTAGGACTGGGGCCAACGTCCTGACTTTC

abundance: .
j_gene: TRBJ2-7
d_gene: TRBD2
v_gene: TRBV6-5
CDR3aa: CATRSGRPNEQYF
CDR3nt: TGTGCCACGAGAAGCGGGAGACCCAACGAGCAGTACTTC

abundance: few
j_gene: TRBJ2-1
d_gene: .
v_gene: TRBV5-6
CDR3aa: CASSLASYNEQFF
CDR3nt: TGTGCCAGCAGCTTGGCCTCCTACAATGAGCAGTTCTTC

abundance: .
j_gene: TRBJ2-1
d_gene: TRBD2
v_gene: TRBV5-4
CDR3aa: CASSSSSLTSGRNNEQFF
CDR3nt: TGTGCCAGCAGCTCCTCAAGCCTGACTAGCGGGAGGAACAATGAGCAGTTCTTC

abundance: .
j_gene: TRBJ2-7
d_gene: .
v_gene: TRBV2
CDR3aa: CASSEEVDLAYEQYF
CDR3nt: TGTGCCAGCAGTGAGGAAGTTGATTTGGCCTACGAGCAGTACTTC

abundance: .
j_gene: TRBJ2-5
d_gene: .
v_gene: TRBV10-3
CDR3aa: CAISVGPTIIDF
CDR3nt: TGTGCCATTTCGGTCGGGCCGACAATAATTGACTTC

abundance: .
j_gene: TRBJ1-1
d_gene: .
v_gene: TRBV9
CDR3aa: CASSVDSLPGRSFF
CDR3nt: TGTGCCAGCAGCGTAGATTCCCTACCGGGTAGGTCTTTCTTT

abundance: .
j_gene: TRBJ1-1
d_gene: .
v_gene: TRBV20-1
CDR3aa: CSARSAGKAFF
CDR3nt: TGCAGTGCTAGATCCGCAGGGAAAGCTTTCTTT

abundance: few
j_gene: TRBJ2-3
d_gene: .
v_gene: TRBV10-3
CDR3aa: CAISGGARADTQYF
CDR3nt: TGTGCCATCAGTGGAGGGGCGAGGGCAGATACGCAGTATTTT

abundance: .
j_gene: TRBJ2-7
d_gene: TRBD2
v_gene: TRBV29-1
CDR3aa: CSVAVGTSGSGEQYF
CDR3nt: TGCAGCGTTGCCGTGGGGACTAGCGGGAGCGGCGAGCAGTACTTC

abundance: .
j_gene: TRBJ2-2
d_gene: .
v_gene: TRBV2
CDR3aa: CASMGLSNTGELFF
CDR3nt: TGTGCCAGCATGGGTCTTTCAAACACCGGGGAGCTGTTTTTT

abundance: .
j_gene: TRBJ2-1
d_gene: .
v_gene: TRBV6-5
CDR3aa: CASSYVSGVREQFF
CDR3nt: TGTGCCAGCAGTTACGTATCGGGAGTAAGGGAGCAGTTCTTC

abundance: .
j_gene: TRBJ1-5
d_gene: TRBD1
v_gene: TRBV5-6
CDR3aa: CASSLERGHGQPQHF
CDR3nt: TGTGCCAGCAGCTTGGAGAGGGGGCATGGTCAGCCCCAGCATTTT

abundance: .
j_gene: TRBJ1-1
d_gene: .
v_gene: TRBV29-1
CDR3aa: CSVAGTKNTEAFF
CDR3nt: TGCAGCGTTGCCGGGACAAAGAACACTGAAGCTTTCTTT

abundance: .
j_gene: TRBJ1-6
d_gene: .
v_gene: TRBV7-3
CDR3aa: CASSLNQGRYSPLHF
CDR3nt: TGTGCCAGCAGCTTAAATCAGGGTCGCTATTCACCCCTCCACTTT

abundance: few
j_gene: TRBJ1-5
d_gene: .
v_gene: TRBV30
CDR3aa: CAWSVRINQPQHF
CDR3nt: TGTGCCTGGAGTGTTAGGATTAATCAGCCCCAGCATTTT

abundance: few
j_gene: TRBJ2-5
d_gene: .
v_gene: TRBV7-3
CDR3aa: CASSLGQGSGTQYF
CDR3nt: TGTGCCAGCAGCTTAGGCCAGGGCAGCGGGACCCAGTACTTC

abundance: few
j_gene: TRBJ2-5
d_gene: TRBD2
v_gene: TRBV5-4
CDR3aa: CASSSPGLAEETQYF
CDR3nt: TGTGCCAGCAGCTCCCCGGGACTAGCGGAAGAGACCCAGTACTTC

abundance: .
j_gene: TRBJ1-5
d_gene: .
v_gene: TRBV18
CDR3aa: CASSPRRQTLDQPQHF
CDR3nt: TGTGCCAGCTCACCACGGAGGCAGACTTTGGATCAGCCCCAGCATTTT

abundance: few
j_gene: TRBJ2-1
d_gene: .
v_gene: TRBV7-8
CDR3aa: CASSSQRYAYNEQFF
CDR3nt: TGTGCCAGCAGCTCCCAGCGGTATGCCTACAATGAGCAGTTCTTC

abundance: .
j_gene: TRBJ1-4
d_gene: .
v_gene: TRBV5-1
CDR3aa: CASSLLTLGEKLFF
CDR3nt: TGCGCCAGCAGCTTACTTACCCTCGGGGAAAAACTGTTTTTT

abundance: few
j_gene: TRBJ1-5
d_gene: .
v_gene: TRBV18
CDR3aa: CASSLTALSNQPQHF
CDR3nt: TGTGCCAGCTCATTGACCGCACTAAGCAATCAGCCCCAGCATTTT

abundance: few
j_gene: TRBJ2-3
d_gene: .
v_gene: TRBV18
CDR3aa: CASSPSVRGRSDTQYF
CDR3nt: TGTGCCAGCTCACCCTCAGTGAGGGGCCGGTCAGATACGCAGTATTTT

abundance: few
j_gene: TRBJ2-1
d_gene: TRBD2
v_gene: TRBV27
CDR3aa: CASESGGADYNEQFF
CDR3nt: TGTGCCAGTGAGAGCGGGGGGGCTGACTACAATGAGCAGTTCTTC

abundance: few
j_gene: TRBJ1-1
d_gene: .
v_gene: TRBV11-1
CDR3aa: CASSFRNTEAFF
CDR3nt: TGTGCCAGCAGCTTTCGCAACACTGAAGCTTTCTTT

abundance: .
j_gene: TRBJ2-5
d_gene: TRBD2
v_gene: TRBV29-1
CDR3aa: CSVTGSSGEETQYF
CDR3nt: TGCAGCGTCACCGGGTCTAGCGGAGAAGAGACCCAGTACTTC

abundance: .
j_gene: TRBJ2-1
d_gene: .
v_gene: TRBV7-9
CDR3aa: CASSSFNEQFF
CDR3nt: TGTGCCAGCAGCTCGTTTAATGAGCAGTTCTTC

abundance: .
j_gene: TRBJ1-4
d_gene: .
v_gene: TRBV27
CDR3aa: CASSLMGPGKLFF
CDR3nt: TGTGCCAGCAGTTTAATGGGGCCAGGGAAACTGTTTTTT

abundance: .
j_gene: TRBJ1-4
d_gene: .
v_gene: TRBV2
CDR3aa: CASSNLRGLFF
CDR3nt: TGTGCCAGCAGCAACTTGAGGGGGCTGTTTTTT

abundance: .
j_gene: TRBJ2-7
d_gene: TRBD1
v_gene: TRBV18
CDR3aa: CASSQIQGRGSYEQYF
CDR3nt: TGTGCCAGCTCACAGATACAGGGGAGAGGCTCCTACGAGCAGTACTTC

abundance: .
j_gene: TRBJ2-7
d_gene: .
v_gene: TRBV14
CDR3aa: CASSQGTGWSEQYF
CDR3nt: TGTGCCAGCAGCCAAGGCACTGGGTGGAGCGAGCAGTACTTC

abundance: .
j_gene: TRBJ2-4
d_gene: TRBD1
v_gene: TRBV30
CDR3aa: CAFIQGAVGIQYF
CDR3nt: TGTGCCTTTATACAGGGGGCAGTAGGCATTCAGTACTTC

abundance: .
j_gene: TRBJ1-5
d_gene: .
v_gene: TRBV6-6
CDR3aa: CASSYVGGRQPQHF
CDR3nt: TGTGCCAGCAGTTACGTTGGGGGGAGGCAGCCCCAGCATTTT

abundance: few
j_gene: TRBJ1-1
d_gene: TRBD1
v_gene: TRBV30
CDR3aa: CAWSTTGGTEAFF
CDR3nt: TGTGCCTGGAGTACGACAGGGGGCACTGAAGCTTTCTTT

abundance: .
j_gene: TRBJ2-5
d_gene: .
v_gene: TRBV7-2
CDR3aa: CASSLVGTQETQYF
CDR3nt: TGTGCCAGCAGCTTAGTGGGCACACAAGAGACCCAGTACTTC

abundance: few
j_gene: TRBJ2-2
d_gene: .
v_gene: TRBV7-6
CDR3aa: CASSVTGNTGELFF
CDR3nt: TGTGCCAGCAGCGTAACAGGGAACACCGGGGAGCTGTTTTTT

abundance: .
j_gene: TRBJ2-2
d_gene: .
v_gene: TRBV11-2
CDR3aa: CASSLGRDSTGELFF
CDR3nt: TGTGCCAGCAGCTTAGGCAGGGATTCCACCGGGGAGCTGTTTTTT